Listed below are T cell receptor beta chains from one sample, sequenced in a study of blood T cell repertoires in COVID-19. TCRdb's copy holds only in-frame clones and misses some; the assay was immunoSEQ multiplex PCR. The sample includes about 170,000 clones, around three quarters of them seen just once. Sample: PBMCs or T cells enriched from blood (not recorded which). These receptor sequences come from a woman in her 70s in a cohort exposed to, infected with or recovered from COVID-19 (not recorded which). The CDR3 runs from the conserved cysteine through the conserved F or W. D genes are given only for firm matches. Part of the rows lack a size; the others show once, few, many or a class for expanded clones.

J gene | clone size | V gene | D gene | CDR3 DNA | CDR3 protein
TRBJ2-1 | . | TRBV7-8 | TRBD2 | TGTGCCAGCAGCCGACTAAATAGCGGGACCGGAAACAATGAGCAGTTCTTC | CASSRLNSGTGNNEQFF
TRBJ1-5 | . | TRBV6-1 | TRBD1 | TGTGCCAGCAGTGAGGACAGGGACCAGCCCCAGCATTTT | CASSEDRDQPQHF
TRBJ1-3 | . | TRBV28 | TRBD1 | TGTGCCAGCAGTTCGGGACAGAGAAACACCATATATTTT | CASSSGQRNTIYF
TRBJ2-5 | . | TRBV3-1/TRBV3-2 | TRBD2 | TGTGCCAGCAGCCCCCAGGGACTAGCTACCGGGTCAGAGACCCAGTACTTC | CASSPQGLATGSETQYF
TRBJ2-1 | . | TRBV2 | TRBD2 | TGTGCCAGCAGTGAGGGGGGACTAGCCTACAATGAGCAGTTCTTC | CASSEGGLAYNEQFF
TRBJ2-5 | few | TRBV2 | TRBD1 | TGTGCCAGCATTGTACAGGGGGCCGGAGAGACCCAGTACTTC | CASIVQGAGETQYF
TRBJ1-3 | . | TRBV28 | TRBD1 | TGTGCCAGCAGTTCAGCCGGGACAGGGCGCCGAAACACCATATATTTT | CASSSAGTGRRNTIYF
TRBJ2-5 | once | TRBV5-6 | . | TGTGCCAGCAGCTTGCTGAATAGAGAGACCCAGTACTTC | CASSLLNRETQYF
TRBJ2-7 | few | TRBV7-9 | TRBD2 | TGTGCCAGCAGCCTGATTAGCGGGAGGGCCTACGAGCAGTACTTC | CASSLISGRAYEQYF
TRBJ1-1 | . | TRBV2 | . | TGTGCCACTCACAAAGACATGAACACTGAAGCTTTCTTT | CATHKDMNTEAFF
TRBJ2-7 | . | TRBV27 | TRBD2 | TGTGCCAGCAGTTTGTCAGCGGGACGGTGGAGCGAGCAGTACTTC | CASSLSAGRWSEQYF
TRBJ1-5 | . | TRBV28 | TRBD1 | TGTGCCAGCAGAGACGCCGGGACAGGTCAGCATTTT | CASRDAGTGQHF
TRBJ2-1 | . | TRBV29-1 | . | TGCAGCGTTGAAGATCTCGAGGGAAATGAGCAGTTCTTC | CSVEDLEGNEQFF
TRBJ1-2 | . | TRBV27 | . | TGTGCCAGCAGCGGACATTCTAACTATGGCTACACCTTC | CASSGHSNYGYTF
TRBJ1-1 | . | TRBV7-9 | . | TGTGCCAGCAGCCCCGGACAGAACACTGAAGCTTTCTTT | CASSPGQNTEAFF
TRBJ1-5 | . | TRBV7-8 | . | TGTGCCAGCAGCTTAGCTAGGGTGGGGCAGGCTAGCAATCAGCCCCAGCATTTT | CASSLARVGQASNQPQHF
TRBJ2-2 | . | TRBV7-9 | . | TGTGCCAGCAGCCTCCCACGGGGAGGCACCGGGGAGCTGTTTTTT | CASSLPRGGTGELFF
TRBJ2-2 | few | TRBV28 | TRBD2 | TGTGCCAGCAGTTTCCCTCCCGGGACTATTAACACCGGGGAGCTGTTTTTT | CASSFPPGTINTGELFF
TRBJ2-1 | . | TRBV6-4 | TRBD2 | TGTGCCAGCAGTGACGGGAAGGGGGAGACTAGCGGGAGGGCCTACAATGAGCAGTTCTTC | CASSDGKGETSGRAYNEQFF
TRBJ1-2 | . | TRBV6-1 | . | TGTGCCAGCAGTGAAGCGGCTGGTGGCTACACCTTC | CASSEAAGGYTF
TRBJ2-3 | . | TRBV12-3/TRBV12-4 | . | TGTGCCAGCAGCCCGCGGGGCACAGATACGCAGTATTTT | CASSPRGTDTQYF
TRBJ1-2 | . | TRBV3-1/TRBV3-2 | . | TGTGCCAGCAGCCAAGGGGGCTCCGGCAATGGCTACACCTTC | CASSQGGSGNGYTF
TRBJ1-3 | . | TRBV4-3 | . | TGCGCCAGCAGCCAAGTCCAGAGTCAGCGTTCTGGAAACACCATATATTTT | CASSQVQSQRSGNTIYF
TRBJ2-3 | once | TRBV29-1 | . | TGCAGCGTTTCAGCGGGCGGCACAGATACGCAGTATTTT | CSVSAGGTDTQYF
TRBJ1-6 | . | TRBV27 | TRBD1 | TGTGCCAGCAGTCGAACCGTACCCGGACAGGGAAGGAATTCACCCCTCCACTTT | CASSRTVPGQGRNSPLHF
TRBJ2-3 | . | TRBV5-1 | TRBD2 | TGCGCCAGCAAGCCTCTGACTAGCGGAAAGACAGATACGCAGTATTTT | CASKPLTSGKTDTQYF
TRBJ2-7 | once | TRBV7-8 | . | TGTGCCAGCAGCTTACAGGGGAACGGCGAGCAGTACTTC | CASSLQGNGEQYF
TRBJ1-2 | . | TRBV9 | . | TGTGCCAGCAGTGCGGACTATGGCTACACCTTC | CASSADYGYTF
TRBJ1-2 | once | TRBV9 | TRBD1 | TGTGCCAGCAGCGTCGGGACAGTAAGTGGCTACACCTTC | CASSVGTVSGYTF
TRBJ1-2 | few | TRBV18 | . | TGTGCCAGCTCAGCCTCCGGGACATCTTATGGCTACACCTTC | CASSASGTSYGYTF
TRBJ2-1 | few | TRBV28 | . | TGTGCCAGCATGCAGGGGGGCTCCTACAATGAGCAGTTCTTC | CASMQGGSYNEQFF
TRBJ2-7 | . | TRBV7-6 | . | TGTGCCAGCAGCCCATCGGCGGGGCCTTCGAGGGAGCAGTACTTC | CASSPSAGPSREQYF
TRBJ2-2 | . | TRBV5-1 | . | TGCGCCAGCAGCTACCAAGGTGGGCGGAACACCGGGGAGCTGTTTTTT | CASSYQGGRNTGELFF
TRBJ1-1 | . | TRBV28 | . | TGTGCCAGCAGTCCCATCGAGGGCCACACTGAAGCTTTCTTT | CASSPIEGHTEAFF
TRBJ1-1 | few | TRBV7-3 | . | TGTGCCAGCAGCTTAGAGCTGAACACTGAAGCTTTCTTT | CASSLELNTEAFF
TRBJ2-1 | . | TRBV7-3 | . | TGTGCCAGCAGCCATACGGGGTCCTACAATGAGCAGTTCTTC | CASSHTGSYNEQFF
TRBJ2-7 | once | TRBV27 | TRBD2 | TGTGCCAGCAGCTCTAGCGGGAGGGCGGGAGAGCAGTACTTC | CASSSSGRAGEQYF
TRBJ2-7 | . | TRBV27 | . | TGTGCCAGCAGTTTAATAGCGATCGATGCCTACGAGCAGTACTTC | CASSLIAIDAYEQYF
TRBJ1-2 | many | TRBV7-9 | . | TGTGCCAGCAGCCACCCGGACAGCAGCTATGGCTACACCTTC | CASSHPDSSYGYTF
TRBJ1-4 | . | TRBV6-2/TRBV6-3 | TRBD1 | TGTGCCAGCAGTTATCCCCAAACAGGGGCTACGGATGAAAAACTGTTTTTT | CASSYPQTGATDEKLFF
TRBJ2-5 | . | TRBV7-8 | . | TGTGCCAGCAGCCTGGGCCCCGCCCAAGAGACCCAGTACTTC | CASSLGPAQETQYF
TRBJ1-5 | . | TRBV21-1 | . | TGTGCCAGCAGCAAAGTGGGGGGACAGGGGGCCACAAATCATCAGCCCCAGCATTTT | CASSKVGGQGATNHQPQHF
TRBJ1-2 | . | TRBV19 | . | TGTGCCAGTAGTATAGGGGTGGGCGGCTACACCTTC | CASSIGVGGYTF
TRBJ2-2 | once | TRBV3-1/TRBV3-2 | . | TGTGCCAGCAGCCAAGAACCGGGTAACTGGAACACCGGGGAGCTGTTTTTT | CASSQEPGNWNTGELFF
TRBJ1-1 | once | TRBV4-2 | . | TGTGCCAGCAGCCAAGAGGTCACCTCTTACATGAACACTGAAGCTTTCTTT | CASSQEVTSYMNTEAFF
TRBJ1-1 | . | TRBV9 | TRBD1 | TGTGCCAGCAGCGTTGGGACAGGGTGGACTGAAGCTTTCTTT | CASSVGTGWTEAFF
TRBJ1-5 | . | TRBV30 | . | TGTGCCTGGAGTTGGGGGGGAGATCAGCCCCAGCATTTT | CAWSWGGDQPQHF
TRBJ2-1 | . | TRBV7-3 | . | TGTGCCAGCAGCTCCGGTGCTGAGCAGTTCTTC | CASSSGAEQFF
TRBJ1-3 | . | TRBV5-4 | . | TGTGCCAGCAGCTTGTATTATGGAAACACCATATATTTT | CASSLYYGNTIYF
TRBJ2-7 | . | TRBV7-3 | TRBD1 | TGTGCCAGCAGCTTAGGACAGGGGAGCTCCTACGAGCAGTACTTC | CASSLGQGSSYEQYF
TRBJ1-5 | . | TRBV24-1 | TRBD1 | TGTGCCACCAGTGAGGGGACAGGGGGAAATCAGCCCCAGCATTTT | CATSEGTGGNQPQHF
TRBJ1-1 | . | TRBV12-3/TRBV12-4 | TRBD1 | TGTGCCAGCAGTCGGGGGGACAGGGGAGCTTTCTTT | CASSRGDRGAFF
TRBJ1-1 | once | TRBV12-3/TRBV12-4 | TRBD1 | TGTGCCAGCAGCCTGGGACAGGGCCTCGACTTT | CASSLGQGLDF
TRBJ1-2 | . | TRBV5-1 | TRBD1 | TGCGCCAGCAGCTTGGAGGGACAGGCCTATGGCTACACCTTC | CASSLEGQAYGYTF